These 9 T cell receptor beta chains were sequenced from one sample in a study of PD-1 blockade in mismatch repair-deficient tumors. Here immunoSEQ multiplex PCR was the method, and the copy in TCRdb shows in-frame clones only, minus some. The sample records some 120,000 clones, about 86% being singletons. The sequencing used peripheral blood, collected 44 weeks after starting pembrolizumab. The receptors were gathered from an adult with mismatch repair-deficient cancer.

The rearrangement joins TRBV21-1 to TRBJ1-5. TRBV21-1 is a documented pseudogene. This CDR3 is built from 17 residues. CDR3 residues: CASSKDSSGDSNQPQHF. For the CDR3, the DNA is TGTGCCAGCAGCAAAGACTCTTCAGGAGATAGCAATCAGCCCCAGCATTTT.

The genes are TRBV9 and TRBJ2-3, with 7 bases matching TRBD2. V was pared by 3 bases and J by 5 bases, with 12 bases of the junction left unmatched. The CDR3 consists of 16 residues. Germline V gene sequence: CDR1 SGDLS, CDR2 YYNGEE. DNA of the CDR3: TGTGCCAGCAGCGACCTATTGCGGGAGTCTAGAGATACGCAGTATTTT. As protein: CASSDLLRESRDTQYF. The full variable domain, completed using reference TRBV9 and TRBJ2-3, is DSGVTQTPKHLITATGQRVTLRCSPRSGDLSVYWYQQSLDQGLQFLIQYYNGEERAKGNILERFSAQQFPDLHSELNLSSLELGDSALYFCASSDLLRESRDTQYFGPGTRLTVL.

The CDR3 DNA is TGTGCCAGCAGAAGCATGAGGACAGGGGGTAGGGAGCAGTACTTC. Translation: CASRSMRTGGREQYF. The chain carries TRBV6-5 and TRBJ2-7; 10 positions match TRBD1. V lost 6 bases and J lost 7; bases outside the gene matches: 12. CDR3 size: 15 residues. Germline-derived CDR1 and CDR2 are MNHEY and SVGAGI.

The genes are TRBV28 and TRBJ2-7, with TRBD2 matching over 10 bases. Germline V gene lookup returns CDR1 MDHEN and CDR2 SYDVKM. V trimming: 5 bases; J trimming: 3 bases; junction bases outside the gene matches: 4. The CDR3 contains 14 residues. The CDR3 DNA is TGTGCCAGCAGTCCTAGCGGGAGTAGCTACGAGCAGTACTTC. Its protein product is CASSPSGSSYEQYF.

The V gene is TRBV5-6, the J gene TRBJ1-1, with TRBD1 matching over 9 bases. Germline V gives CDR1 SGHDT, CDR2 YYEEEE. V lost 4 bases to trimming and J lost 1 base; unmatched junction nucleotides: 8. The CDR3 consists of 16 residues. The CDR3 DNA sequence: TGTGCCAGCAGCCAATCCCGGACAGGGGAGAACACTGAAGCTTTCTTT. Amino acid sequence: CASSQSRTGENTEAFF.

V and J are TRBV19 and TRBJ2-2; TRBD1 aligns across 8 bases. With V trimmed by 1 base and J by 3 bases, 1 base remained unmatched. The CDR3 runs 15 residues. Per the germline V gene, CDR1 is LNHDA and CDR2 is SQIVND (reference sequence). The CDR3 region has the DNA TGTGCCAGTAGTATAGGCAGGGGGCACACCGGGGAGCTGTTTTTT. It is translated as CASSIGRGHTGELFF.

In this sample, this clone turned up a few times. The chain recombines TRBV27 with TRBJ2-1, with 7 bases matching TRBD1. Trimming at V came to 5 bases and at J to 15 bases, leaving 13 bases not matched to a gene. This CDR3 spans 13 amino acids. The germline V gene has CDR1 MNHEY and CDR2 SMNVEV (reference sequence). The CDR3 DNA follows: TGTGCCAGCAGTGGGACAGCAGACTCGAGGGGGTTCTTC. Its translation is CASSGTADSRGFF.

This clone was detected only a few times. The chain joins TRBV5-1 to TRBJ1-5, with 7 bases identical to TRBD1. After removal of 5 bases from V and 4 bases from J, the junction contained 9 bases not matched to a gene. Germline CDR1 and CDR2: SGHRS and YFSETQ. This CDR3 contains 15 residues. The CDR3 is CASRIDAGQNQPQHF. The CDR3 DNA is TGCGCCAGCAGGATCGACGCGGGACAGAATCAGCCCCAGCATTTT.

The rearrangement joins TRBV19 to TRBJ2-7; possibly TRBD1 or TRBD2 for D (5 bases each). Between the trimmed V and J ends, which lost 1 base and 7 bases, there was a span of 17 bases. Germline V gene sequence: CDR1 LNHDA, CDR2 SQIVND (reference sequence). The CDR3 has 15 amino acids. The CDR3 sequence: CASSIGEGPTWEQYF. CDR3 DNA: TGTGCCAGTAGTATAGGAGAGGGACCGACTTGGGAGCAGTACTTC.